These 31 T cell receptor beta chains share one sample of origin, sequenced in a study of shared clonotypes between healthy human individuals. Assay used: immunoSEQ multiplex PCR; TCRdb lists only in-frame clones, some missing. The table records around 1,900,000 clones, just over 90% of them present only once. Naive CD8 cells were CD45RO-negative, positively selected for CCR7, excluding terminally differentiated effector memory CD45RA+ cells. The sample consisted of naive CD8+ T cells from PBMCs. Source of these receptors: a man aged 18-30 years in good health. Some clones in this sample may be carry-over from other donors' samples.

The chain joins TRBV29-1 to TRBJ2-1; 10 nucleotides match TRBD2. The trim removed 2 bases at V and 0 bases at J, leaving 16 bases unmatched. The CDR3 is 20 amino acids. The V gene's germline CDR1 is SQVTM and CDR2 ANQGSEA. CDR3 DNA sequence: TGCAGCGTTGAATTGGCAGGCCCTAATCCTAGCGGGAGCTCCTACAATGAGCAGTTCTTC. Encoded protein: CSVELAGPNPSGSSYNEQFF.

This clone is a singleton in its sample. J is TRBJ2-7 and V is TRBV29-1, with D perhaps matching TRBD1 (6 bases). The CDR3 extends over 15 amino acids. V was clipped by 4 bases and J by 0 bases, with 16 bases between them. The germline V gene encodes CDR1 SQVTM and CDR2 ANQGSEA. The CDR3, as DNA: TGCAGCGTTGCGCCCGGCAGGGGTTACTCCTACGAGCAGTACTTC. Its protein product is CSVAPGRGYSYEQYF.

The rearrangement joins TRBV27 to TRBJ2-4, with 7 bases identical to TRBD1. With V trimmed by 6 bases and J by 8 bases, 10 bases remained unmatched. The germline V gene encodes CDR1 MNHEY and CDR2 SMNVEV (reference sequence). The CDR3 length is 14 residues. The CDR3 spells CASSMDRTRDIQYF. The CDR3 nucleotides are TGTGCCAGCAGCATGGACAGGACACGGGACATTCAGTACTTC.

The V and J genes are TRBV7-6 and TRBJ2-7; TRBD1 is a possible D gene (6 bases). The CDR3 covers 15 residues. The germline gives CDR1 SGHVS, CDR2 FNYEAQ. Deletions cut 0 bases from V and 3 bases from J, with 12 bases between. The CDR3 DNA reads TGTGCCAGCAGCTTAGCGCATAGGGGGAGCTACGAGCAGTACTTC. Amino acids: CASSLAHRGSYEQYF.

The rearrangement links TRBV28 to TRBJ1-2; 9 bases are a match to TRBD1. The CDR3 is made up of 15 amino acids. The germline V gene has CDR1 MDHEN and CDR2 SYDVKM. Trimming took 6 bases from V and 3 from J; bases not matched to a gene: 8. The CDR3 DNA is TGTGCCAGCAGCCGAACAGGGGGCCTGGACTATGGCTACACCTTC. Its protein is CASSRTGGLDYGYTF.

A single count supports this clone. The chain links TRBV7-9 to TRBJ2-2; maybe TRBD1 (5 bases). V lost 5 bases and J lost 0, with 16 bases in between. Germline assignment: CDR1 SEHNR and CDR2 FQNEAQ (reference sequence). The CDR3 is 17 residues long. The CDR3 loop is CASSGRQGTSNTGELFF. The CDR3 DNA follows: TGTGCCAGCAGCGGCCGGCAGGGTACCTCGAACACCGGGGAGCTGTTTTTT.

The rearrangement uses TRBV7-9 and TRBJ2-3; D might be TRBD2 (6 bases). Deletions cut 1 base from V and 4 bases from J, with 9 bases between. CDR1 SEHNR and CDR2 FQNEAQ come from the germline V gene (reference sequence). This CDR3 is 14 amino acids long. The CDR3 loop is CASSLGWGADTQYF. Written as DNA, the CDR3 is TGTGCCAGCAGCTTAGGCTGGGGGGCAGATACGCAGTATTTT.

The CDR3 DNA sequence: TGTGCCAGAAGCTGGGATAGCGATGAGCAGTTCTTC. Protein: CARSWDSDEQFF. The chain employs TRBV7-5 and TRBJ2-1; TRBD2 reflects the table's D call only, with no check against the DNA. TRBV7-5 is tagged as a pseudogene. This CDR3 spans 12 amino acids.

Only one count was recorded for this clone. The V call is TRBV4-3, the J call TRBJ1-5; D perhaps matches TRBD1 (5 bases). Deletions cut 4 bases from V and 0 bases from J, with 10 bases between. This CDR3 contains 15 residues. Germline CDR1 reads LGHNA; CDR2 reads YSLEER. CDR3 sequence: CASSLGRFSNQPQHF. CDR3 nucleotide sequence: TGCGCCAGCAGCCTGGGACGGTTTAGCAATCAGCCCCAGCATTTT.

The count of this clone is one. The chain is built from TRBV4-3 and TRBJ2-3, with D tentatively TRBD1 (5 bases). This CDR3 spans 15 amino acids. CDR1 and CDR2 from the germline V gene are LGHNA and YSLEER. Deletions cut 2 bases from V and 2 bases from J, with 11 bases between. The chain's CDR3 is CASSQLMTDTDTQYF. The CDR3 nucleotides are TGCGCCAGCAGCCAACTGATGACAGACACAGATACGCAGTATTTT.

This clone appeared a few times. The V gene is TRBV6-5, the J gene TRBJ1-2; D remains ambiguous. The germline V and J ends were trimmed by 5 bases and 8 bases, with 12 bases remaining between them. The CDR3 spans 12 residues. Germline V gene lookup returns CDR1 MNHEY and CDR2 SVGAGI. Here the CDR3 reads CASSPGLPGYTF. CDR3 DNA: TGTGCCAGCAGTCCCGGACTTCCCGGCTACACCTTC.

The CDR3 DNA is TGTGCCACCGGTGATGGCGAGCAGTACTTC. It encodes CATGDGEQYF. The genes are TRBV7-6 and TRBJ2-7; D is ambiguous. With 10 bases removed from V and 6 bases from J, the gap between germline ends came to 10 bases. From germline, CDR1 is SGHVS and CDR2 FNYEAQ. CDR3 size: 10 residues.

This clone is a singleton in its sample. The J gene is TRBJ1-2, the V gene TRBV11-2, with a weak D call TRBD1 (5 bases). This CDR3 spans 18 amino acids. With 0 bases removed from V and 3 bases from J, the gap between germline ends came to 20 bases. The germline gives CDR1 SGHAT, CDR2 FQNNGV. Here the CDR3 DNA reads TGTGCCAGCAGCTTAGATGATGGATTAATGGGGGGAGACTATGGCTACACCTTC. Amino acids: CASSLDDGLMGGDYGYTF.

The chain has TRBV14 and TRBJ1-2; 9 bases match TRBD1. CDR1 and CDR2 (germline): SGHDN, FVKESK. V lost 6 bases and J lost 4; bases outside the gene matches: 6. The CDR3 has 14 amino acids. CDR3 bases: TGTGCCAGCAGTGGGACAGGGTTGGGCTATGGCTACACCTTC. It is translated as CASSGTGLGYGYTF.

V is TRBV6-1 and J is TRBJ2-7; 11 bases are a match to TRBD1. This CDR3 comprises 16 residues. V was clipped by 1 base and J by 2 bases; unmatched bases: 4. Germline V CDR1 and CDR2: MNHNS, SASEGT. Here the CDR3 reads CASSEVVGQGAYEQYF. The CDR3 nucleotides read TGTGCCAGCAGTGAAGTCGTGGGACAGGGGGCCTACGAGCAGTACTTC.

Details on this clone: At the DNA level, this CDR3 is encoded by other sequences in the same sample as well. V is TRBV5-6 and J is TRBJ1-2; D remains ambiguous. CDR3 length: 14 amino acids. Trimming left V 0 bases short and J 0 bases short, with 6 bases between. In germline, CDR1 is SGHDT, CDR2 YYEEEE. For the CDR3, the DNA is TGTGCCAGCAGCTTGGTCGGGACTAACTATGGCTACACCTTC. Translation: CASSLVGTNYGYTF. Combining the CDR3 with reference TRBV5-6 and TRBJ1-2 gives the whole variable domain DAGVTQSPTHLIKTRGQQVTLRCSPKSGHDTVSWYQQALGQGPQFIFQYYEEEERQRGNFPDRFSGHQFPNYSSELNVNALLLGDSALYLCASSLVGTNYGYTFGSGTRLTVV.

The chain is built from TRBV19 and TRBJ2-5; D may be TRBD1 or TRBD2 (5 bases each). The V gene's germline CDR1 is LNHDA and CDR2 SQIVND (reference sequence). Trimming shortened V by 7 bases and J by 5 bases, and 17 bases separated the two germline ends. The CDR3 loop spans 14 amino acids. CDR3 loop: CASTPRGVGETQYF. The CDR3 coding sequence is TGTGCCAGTACCCCCCGGGGCGTGGGGGAGACCCAGTACTTC.

The chain employs TRBV7-9 and TRBJ2-1; 7 nucleotides agree with TRBD1. CDR1 and CDR2 (germline): SEHNR, FQNEAQ (reference sequence). The CDR3 is made up of 14 amino acids. The V segment lost 5 bases and the J segment 0 bases; nucleotides outside the gene matches: 1. The CDR3 region has the DNA TGTGCCAGCAGCGGGACAGACTCCTACAATGAGCAGTTCTTC. Protein: CASSGTDSYNEQFF. The variable domain in full, with the rest retrieved from reference TRBV7-9 and TRBJ2-1, is DTGVSQNPRHKITKRGQNVTFRCDPISEHNRLYWYRQTLGQGPEFLTYFQNEAQLEKSRLLSDRFSAERPKGSFSTLEIQRTEQGDSAMYLCASSGTDSYNEQFFGPGTRLTVL.

This clone has only one observation. V usage is TRBV30 and J usage is TRBJ2-3, with TRBD2 matching 11 bases. With V trimmed by 5 bases and J by 1 base, 8 bases remained unmatched. The CDR3 runs to 16 residues. Germline lookup yields CDR1 GTSNPN and CDR2 SVGIG (reference sequence). In DNA form, the CDR3 reads TGTGCCTGGGGGATCGGGACTAGCGGCCGCACAGATACGCAGTATTTT. The encoded protein is CAWGIGTSGRTDTQYF.

This rearrangement joins TRBV6-1 to TRBJ1-5; D gene unclear. Trimming removed 6 bases from V and 9 bases from J, with 15 bases in between. The CDR3 totals 13 residues. Germline V gene data show CDR1 as MNHNS and CDR2 as SASEGT. CDR3 region: CASRPGPSWPQHF. CDR3 DNA sequence: TGTGCCAGCAGGCCTGGCCCGAGTTGGCCCCAGCATTTT.

The CDR3 coding sequence is TGTGCCAGCAGCGGCGGGACCGCCTATAGCAATCAGCCCCAGCATTTT. Translation gives CASSGGTAYSNQPQHF. V and J are TRBV7-2 and TRBJ1-5, with D possibly TRBD1 on 5 matching bases. Germline lookup yields CDR1 SGHTA and CDR2 FQGNSA. The CDR3 is 16 amino acids. Trimming removed 5 bases at V and 0 bases at J, with 14 bases between.

The chain has TRBV7-8 and TRBJ2-7; weak D call: TRBD1 (6 bases). CDR3 length: 15 amino acids. CDR1 SGHVS and CDR2 FQNEAQ come from the germline V gene. Trimming cost V 2 bases and J 2 bases, with 13 bases left between them. The CDR3 coding sequence is TGTGCCAGCAGCTTAAGACAGGCGCCTCCCTACGAGCAGTACTTC. This translates into CASSLRQAPPYEQYF.

In its sample, this clone was seen once. CDR3 in amino acids: CASSSEGTGGRAETQYF. The CDR3, as DNA: TGTGCCAGCAGCTCAGAGGGGACAGGGGGTAGAGCAGAGACCCAGTACTTC. The chain combines TRBV5-6 with TRBJ2-5, with 11 bases lining up with TRBD1. CDR1 SGHDT and CDR2 YYEEEE come from the germline V gene. V shed 3 bases and J 4 bases; nucleotides not matched to a gene: 11. The CDR3 runs 17 residues.

The J gene is TRBJ2-7, the V gene TRBV14, with 10 bases fitting TRBD2. With V trimmed by 0 bases and J by 0 bases, 2 bases remained unmatched. This CDR3 is built from 16 residues. Germline CDR1 SGHDN, CDR2 FVKESK. CDR3 coding DNA: TGTGCCAGCAGCCAAGAGGGACTAGCGTTCTCCTACGAGCAGTACTTC. The encoded protein is CASSQEGLAFSYEQYF.

The chain couples TRBV4-1 to TRBJ2-5; D remains ambiguous. V lost 6 bases, J lost 1 base, and 18 bases lay in between. Germline CDR1 MGHRA, CDR2 YSYEKL. The CDR3 covers 16 residues. CDR3 DNA: TGCGCCAGCAGTCACCCGCCTGACACACCCCAAGAGACCCAGTACTTC. Amino acid sequence: CASSHPPDTPQETQYF.

The chain combines TRBV27 with TRBJ2-1; 13 bases match TRBD2. Germline V CDR1 and CDR2: MNHEY, SMNVEV (reference sequence). The CDR3 extends over 15 amino acids. V lost 7 bases and J lost 4; bases outside the gene matches: 4. The CDR3 DNA reads TGTGCCAGCAACTCGGGACTAGCGGGATACAATGAGCAGTTCTTC. Protein sequence: CASNSGLAGYNEQFF.

This chain links TRBV27 with TRBJ1-3, with D unclear. Per the germline V gene, CDR1 is MNHEY and CDR2 is SMNVEV (reference sequence). V lost 3 bases to trimming and J lost 0 bases, with 9 bases between them. The CDR3 length is 15 residues. The CDR3: CASSFSVSSGNTIYF. The CDR3 DNA reads TGTGCCAGCAGTTTTTCCGTTAGCTCTGGAAACACCATATATTTT.

V is TRBV19 and J is TRBJ2-7; D is unclear. Trimming pared 0 bases from V and 0 bases from J, leaving 9 bases between. The CDR3 contains 15 residues. Germline V gene sequence: CDR1 LNHDA, CDR2 SQIVND (reference sequence). CDR3 nucleotides: TGTGCCAGTAGTATAGACCTGCCCTCCTCCTACGAGCAGTACTTC. Translated: CASSIDLPSSYEQYF.

The chain is built from TRBV7-3 and TRBJ2-2; TRBD2 agrees at 10 bases. Trimming took 5 bases from V and 0 from J; bases not matched to a gene: 3. Germline V gene data show CDR1 as SGHTA and CDR2 as FQGTGA. The CDR3 is 16 residues long. The CDR3 loop reads CASSRGLAANTGELFF. The CDR3 nucleotides are TGTGCCAGCAGCCGCGGACTAGCGGCGAACACCGGGGAGCTGTTTTTT.

The chain carries TRBV4-1 and TRBJ2-7, with D possibly being TRBD2 (6 bases). V lost 4 bases and J 3 bases, leaving 19 bases between the germline ends. From germline, CDR1 is MGHRA and CDR2 YSYEKL. The CDR3 consists of 16 residues. CDR3 nucleotides: TGCGCCAGCAGCCCCGGGTGGGCTAGCGAGGACTACGAGCAGTACTTC. Translation: CASSPGWASEDYEQYF.

As to this clone: The sample has other DNA sequences that encode this CDR3 too. The J gene is TRBJ2-7, the V gene TRBV7-9; possibly TRBD2 for D (6 bases). This CDR3 region has 13 residues. V lost 5 bases and J 4 bases, leaving 12 bases between the germline ends. CDR1 SEHNR and CDR2 FQNEAQ come from the germline V gene (reference sequence). CDR3 region: CASSDRGTYEQYF. Here the CDR3 DNA reads TGTGCCAGCAGCGACCGCGGGACTTACGAGCAGTACTTC.